This is a list of T cell receptor beta chains from one sample in a study of T cell repertoires in cytomegalovirus infection. TCRdb re-analysed the reads in MiXCR, keeping a single row per CDR3 protein. The sample consists of fewer than 200,000 distinct CDR3 sequences, roughly 19% of them appearing once. The sample taken for sequencing was PBMCs. The receptors were gathered from a human donor in good health (CMV status not recorded). Some clones in this sample may be carry-over from other donors' samples. CDR3s leave out the opening cysteine and the closing phenylalanine or tryptophan. Fields, in order: V gene, D gene, CDR3 protein. The D gene is left open where the match is weak.

TRBV20-1 . SASRVTDGAF
TRBV7-3 TRBD1 ASSFTGGRGTGELF
TRBV19 . ASSITGVNTGELF
TRBV29-1 . SVGTVNSNYGYT
TRBV7-9 TRBD2 ASSLGGSGGYSYNEQF
TRBV10-1 . ASSEDGQLGNNEQF
TRBV7-2 . ASSLSQVRTDHYQPQH
TRBV29-1 TRBD2 SVELGLAYNEQF
TRBV7-3 TRBD2 ASSQRAGRGETQY
TRBV7-2 TRBD1 ASTLETGAPYGYT
TRBV7-8 . ASSPQTATTEAF
TRBV12-3/TRBV12-4 TRBD2 ANLGGLAGAYEQY
TRBV7-2 . ASSLVGQGVSGRAYEQF
TRBV20-1 . SATRRVSYNEQF
TRBV5-6 . ASSLVGALYNEQF
TRBV7-8 TRBD2 ASSPLIAGVTNEQF
TRBV20-1 . SAPDRVKETQY
TRBV7-8 TRBD2 ASSLSGRAAYYNEQF
TRBV3-1 TRBD2 ASSPGTSGRRYTQY
TRBV7-2 TRBD2 ASRNSGSPFGEQY
TRBV9 . ASSVTDSYEQY
TRBV6-2/TRBV6-3 . ASTQRGVGYQPQH
TRBV7-2 TRBD2 ASSLDPSGNEQF